One sample yielded the 20 T cell receptor beta chains listed below, sequenced in a study of blood T cell repertoires in COVID-19. Sequenced by immunoSEQ multiplex PCR; TCRdb stores in-frame clones only, minus some. The table has approximately 94,000 clones, over 80% seen once; the top ten hold 13%. Sequenced sample: peripheral blood. The receptors originated from a man aged 45-60 years with active or convalescent COVID-19.

The chain links TRBV6-5 to TRBJ1-5; D not certain. Germline V lookup: CDR1 MNHEY, CDR2 SVGAGI. This CDR3 has 14 residues. The germline V and J ends were trimmed by 4 bases and 6 bases, with 13 bases remaining between them. The CDR3 DNA reads TGTGCCAGCAGTTGGGCGGGTGCGGGTCAGCCCCAGCATTTT. It specifies CASSWAGAGQPQHF.

V usage is TRBV2 and J usage is TRBJ1-4, with D possibly matching TRBD1 (5 bases). Germline V gene sequence: CDR1 SNHLY, CDR2 FYNNEI. The CDR3 covers 13 residues. The V end lost 6 bases, the J end lost 8 bases, and 13 bases lay between the germline ends. The CDR3 loop reads CASRQVRQEKLFF. The CDR3 coding sequence is TGTGCCAGCAGACAAGTAAGACAGGAAAAACTGTTTTTT.

The chain combines TRBV27 with TRBJ2-1; possible D gene TRBD2, 5 bases. Per germline, CDR1 MNHEY and CDR2 SMNVEV (reference sequence). The V end was cut by 6 bases, the J end by 9 bases, with 15 bases between. The CDR3 is 13 amino acids. CDR3 sequence: CASRRGSGAEQFF. In DNA, the CDR3 is TGTGCCAGCAGACGAGGGTCGGGTGCTGAGCAGTTCTTC.

This clone came up a few times. J is TRBJ2-5 and V is TRBV18; no definite D call. This CDR3 region has 13 residues. V gave up 5 bases and J gave up 1 base, with 8 bases separating them. Germline CDR1 reads KGHSH; CDR2 reads LQKENI. CDR3 in DNA: TGTGCCAGCTCAGCGCGAATCCAAGAGACCCAGTACTTC. It codes for CASSARIQETQYF.

The chain couples TRBV2 to TRBJ2-1; 11 nucleotides match TRBD2. The CDR3 extends over 15 amino acids. V was clipped by 8 bases and J by 9 bases; unmatched bases: 12. In germline, CDR1 is SNHLY, CDR2 FYNNEI. DNA of the CDR3: TGTGCCAGCGTCGCCCAACTAGCGGGAGAGGGTGAGCAGTTCTTC. This gives the protein CASVAQLAGEGEQFF.

V is TRBV9 and J is TRBJ2-1, with a possible D match to TRBD1 (5 bases). Germline V gives CDR1 SGDLS, CDR2 YYNGEE. This CDR3 region has 15 residues. Between the trimmed V and J ends, which lost 3 bases and 8 bases, there was a span of 18 bases. The CDR3 coding sequence is TGTGCCAGCAGCGCGCCCCCCACAGGTGGCGATGAGCAGTTCTTC. As protein: CASSAPPTGGDEQFF.

This clone was found a few times. V usage is TRBV7-9 and J usage is TRBJ2-1, with a weak D call TRBD2 (5 bases). Per the germline V gene, CDR1 is SEHNR and CDR2 is FQNEAQ (reference sequence). V lost 8 bases, J lost 8 bases, and 16 bases lay in between. The CDR3 sequence is 13 residues long. The CDR3 loop reads CASGVRGEDEQFF. In nucleotides, the CDR3 is TGTGCCAGCGGGGTACGGGGAGAGGATGAGCAGTTCTTC.

This clone has more than one count but fewer than ten. The genes are TRBV28 and TRBJ2-7; no definite D call. The CDR3 has 13 amino acids. The V end was cut by 4 bases, the J end by 1 base, with 8 bases between. The germline gives CDR1 MDHEN, CDR2 SYDVKM. CDR3 amino acids: CASSWAVSYEQYF. CDR3 nucleotides: TGTGCCAGCAGTTGGGCCGTATCCTACGAGCAGTACTTC.

The chain employs TRBV6-1 and TRBJ1-4, with D possibly matching TRBD1 (5 bases). Germline V gives CDR1 MNHNS, CDR2 SASEGT. Trimming shortened V by 3 bases and J by 0 bases, and 11 bases separated the two germline ends. This CDR3 comprises 16 residues. The CDR3 nucleotides read TGTGCCAGCAGTGATGGCCCGGGGGCAACTAATGAAAAACTGTTTTTT. Translation: CASSDGPGATNEKLFF.

This chain links TRBV7-8 with TRBJ1-5, with 8 bases fitting TRBD1. Germline V gene data show CDR1 as SGHVS and CDR2 as FQNEAQ. The ends lost 3 bases at V and 0 bases at J; junction bases unmatched: 4. This CDR3 spans 16 amino acids. The CDR3 DNA reads TGTGCCAGCAGCTTGACGGGACAGGATAGCAATCAGCCCCAGCATTTT. Translated, it gives CASSLTGQDSNQPQHF.

The chain recombines TRBV20-1 with TRBJ2-5; D is ambiguous. The germline V and J ends were trimmed by 0 bases and 5 bases, with 4 bases remaining between them. The V gene's germline CDR1 is DFQATT and CDR2 SNEGSKA (reference sequence). This CDR3 spans 11 amino acids. The CDR3, as DNA: TGCAGTGCTAGAGATCGTGAGACCCAGTACTTC. Its protein product is CSARDRETQYF.

This chain uses TRBV24-1 with TRBJ2-5, with TRBD2 identical over 9 bases. Germline trimming cut 5 bases from V and 2 bases from J; bases unmatched to any gene: 14. Germline lookup yields CDR1 KGHDR and CDR2 SFDVKD. The CDR3 consists of 18 residues. CDR3: CATSGLAVAGVRQETQYF. CDR3 nucleotides: TGTGCCACCAGTGGCCTAGCGGTAGCGGGGGTACGTCAAGAGACCCAGTACTTC.

CDR3 in DNA: TGTGCCAGTAGTAGCTGGGCGGGAGGTGGGACCGGGGAGCTGTTTTTT. It translates to CASSSWAGGGTGELFF. The V gene is TRBV19, the J gene TRBJ2-2; 8 positions agree with TRBD2. V dropped 4 bases and J dropped 5; count of bases not matched to a gene: 9. Germline values: CDR1 LNHDA, CDR2 SQIVND (reference sequence). This CDR3 spans 16 amino acids.

The count of this clone is one. V is TRBV11-2 and J is TRBJ1-6, with 9 bases aligning to TRBD1. Germline CDR1 is SGHAT and CDR2 is FQNNGV. The CDR3 covers 14 residues. The junction had 7 bases not matched to a gene; V was cut back by 7 bases and J by 9 bases. CDR3: CASTPDRGGSPLHF. Written as DNA, the CDR3 is TGTGCCAGCACCCCGGACAGGGGAGGTTCACCCCTCCACTTT.

The rearrangement uses TRBV4-1 and TRBJ1-5; D unresolved. This CDR3 is 16 amino acids long. V was trimmed by 0 bases and J by 7 bases, leaving 16 bases between them. Germline V lookup: CDR1 MGHRA, CDR2 YSYEKL. The CDR3 sequence is CASSQDAGGRWQPQHF. The CDR3 nucleotides read TGCGCCAGCAGCCAAGATGCGGGCGGGCGTTGGCAGCCCCAGCATTTT.

V is TRBV5-4 and J is TRBJ1-6; 7 nucleotides align to TRBD1. The CDR3 runs to 15 residues. Germline V gives CDR1 SGHNT, CDR2 YYREEE (reference sequence). V trimming: 2 bases; J trimming: 10 bases; junction bases outside the gene matches: 9. For the CDR3, the DNA is TGTGCCAGCAGCTTACAGGGGAACTATCCATCACCCCTCCACTTT. Translation gives CASSLQGNYPSPLHF.

The chain employs TRBV29-1 and TRBJ1-1, with 8 positions matching TRBD1. J was trimmed by 4 bases and V by 6 bases; bases with no gene match: 13. CDR1 is SQVTM, CDR2 ANQGSEA, per germline. The CDR3 extends over 15 amino acids. CDR3 nucleotide sequence: TGCAGCGTCGGTGCAGGGGGCGACGTGGGCACTGAAGCTTTCTTT. It is translated as CSVGAGGDVGTEAFF.

In this sample, this clone turned up once. V is TRBV9 and J is TRBJ2-7, with 8 positions matching TRBD2. Germline CDR1 and CDR2: SGDLS and YYNGEE. This CDR3 is built from 16 residues. V trimming: 4 bases; J trimming: 0 bases; junction bases outside the gene matches: 9. CDR3 protein: CASSLAAGGTSYEQYF. CDR3 DNA sequence: TGTGCCAGCAGCCTAGCGGCGGGAGGAACCTCCTACGAGCAGTACTTC.

The J gene is TRBJ1-1, the V gene TRBV16, with 7 nucleotides matching TRBD1. The CDR3 is 17 residues long. The V gene's germline CDR1 is KGHSY and CDR2 FQNENV. V shed 4 bases and J 0 bases; nucleotides not matched to a gene: 11. For the CDR3, the DNA is TGTGCCAGCAGCCTAACCCCAACAGGGGCCATGAACACTGAAGCTTTCTTT. Protein sequence: CASSLTPTGAMNTEAFF.

Comments on this clone: The same CDR3 can be traced to other DNA sequences in this sample. The J gene is TRBJ1-2, the V gene TRBV6-5, with D possibly matching TRBD1 (5 bases). Trimming took off 5 bases at V and 0 bases at J, with 7 bases between the two ends. The V gene's germline CDR1 is MNHEY and CDR2 SVGAGI. The CDR3 contains 13 residues. CDR3 region: CASSPGSNYGYTF. The CDR3 DNA is TGTGCCAGCAGTCCAGGGTCTAACTATGGCTACACCTTC.